These 5 T cell receptor beta chains originate from one sample sequenced in a study of regulatory T cells in long-lasting Graves disease. Assembly of TCR beta libraries relied on iRepertoire HTBI primers together with Arm-PCR of CDR3 regions. TCRdb processed the multiplex PCR reads anew with MiXCR; each CDR3 protein has one entry. In the table there are roughly 530,000 distinct CDR3 sequences, 16% of which are singletons. Time point given: newly diagnosed GD, antithyroid drugs for less than 3 months. The authors made the TCR library using RNA they extracted from PBMCs. Another study also made use of these data, one on T cells in Graves' hyperthyroidism and ophthalmopathy.

The material was peripheral blood mononuclear cells (PBMCs), obtained at new diagnosis, from a patient treated with antithyroid drugs. These receptors were obtained from a woman aged 35-65 years with Graves disease.

This clonotype appeared many times. This rearrangement joins TRBV2 to TRBJ2-1; a weak D match, TRBD1 (6 bases). V lost 1 base and J 7 bases, leaving 14 bases between the germline ends. Germline CDR1 reads SNHLY; CDR2 reads FYNNEI. The CDR3 length is 15 residues. This CDR3 is CASSEGGLARNEQFF. In DNA form, the CDR3 reads TGTGCCAGCAGTGAAGGGGGGCTTGCCAGGAATGAGCAGTTCTTC. The full variable domain, its missing parts supplied by reference TRBV2 and TRBJ2-1, is EPEVTQTPSHQVTQMGQEVILRCVPISNHLYFYWYRQILGQKVEFLVSFYNNEISEKSEIFDDQFSVERPDGSNFTLKIRSTKLEDSAMYFCASSEGGLARNEQFFGPGTRLTVL.

This clonotype was counted between two and nine times. V gene TRBV9 combines with J gene TRBJ2-6; D remains ambiguous. The CDR3 is made up of 16 amino acids. Trimming stripped 0 bases from V and 1 base from J, with 8 bases between. Germline CDR1 is SGDLS and CDR2 is YYNGEE. The CDR3 DNA is TGTGCCAGCAGCGTAGGGAGAGTTTCTGGGGCCAACGTCCTGACTTTC. The encoded protein is CASSVGRVSGANVLTF.

The chain employs TRBV6-9 and TRBJ1-1; TRBD1 agrees at 9 bases. V gave up 3 bases and J gave up 5 bases; unmatched junction bases: 7. CDR3 length equals 15 residues. The germline V gene has CDR1 MNHGY and CDR2 SVAAGI. The CDR3 nucleotides are TGTGCCAGCAGTTACTTTGGACAGGGGTCGACTGAAGCTTTCTTT. The encoded protein is CASSYFGQGSTEAFF.

This clonotype has more than one count but fewer than ten. V usage is TRBV28 and J usage is TRBJ2-5; TRBD2 matches at 13 bases. From germline, CDR1 is MDHEN and CDR2 SYDVKM. Germline trimming cut 5 bases from V and 2 bases from J; bases unmatched to any gene: 5. CDR3 length: 16 residues. The CDR3 sequence: CASSTRLAGGQETQYF. DNA of the CDR3: TGTGCCAGCAGTACTCGACTAGCGGGGGGTCAAGAGACCCAGTACTTC.

This clonotype came up many times. This chain joins TRBV5-1 and TRBJ1-5; 9 nucleotides line up with TRBD1. This CDR3 region has 14 residues. V lost 4 bases, J lost 8 bases, and 7 bases stayed unmatched. The germline gives CDR1 SGHRS, CDR2 YFSETQ. CDR3 in DNA: TGCGCCAGCAGCGAAGGACAGGGGAGTGAGCCCCAGCATTTT. It specifies CASSEGQGSEPQHF. The entire variable domain, with the rest obtained from reference TRBV5-1 and TRBJ1-5, is as follows: KAGVTQTPRYLIKTRGQQVTLSCSPISGHRSVSWYQQTPGQGLQFLFEYFSETQRNKGNFPGRFSGRQFSNSRSEMNVSTLELGDSALYLCASSEGQGSEPQHFGDGTRLSIL.